This TCR beta chain was sequenced during a study of shared clonotypes between healthy human individuals. Findings and limits, study-wide: It was anticipated that sequencing depth would influence how many clonotypes donors shared.

Regarding this clone: The target antigen is unknown.

Replicate sorted-subset PCRs were loaded with approximately 190 ng DNA, 30,000 or so T cell genomes. Generated by immunoSEQ multiplex PCR, the TCRdb table keeps only in-frame clones and is missing some. The table lists about 1.1 million clones, around 82% of them singletons. This sequence was found in a man aged 18 to 29 in good health. Some clones in this sample may be carry-over from other donors' samples. What was sequenced was memory CD4+ T cells from PBMCs. Subset indicated: CD45RA-negative fraction.

The CDR3 region is CAISAGLANDPQYF. As DNA, the CDR3 is TGTGCCATCAGTGCCGGACTAGCTAATGATCCGCAGTATTTT. This chain links TRBV10-3 with TRBJ2-3; 8 bases agree with TRBD2. There are 14 residues in the CDR3. Trimming took 4 bases from V and 10 from J; bases not matched to a gene: 10. Germline values: CDR1 ENHRY, CDR2 SYGVKD.